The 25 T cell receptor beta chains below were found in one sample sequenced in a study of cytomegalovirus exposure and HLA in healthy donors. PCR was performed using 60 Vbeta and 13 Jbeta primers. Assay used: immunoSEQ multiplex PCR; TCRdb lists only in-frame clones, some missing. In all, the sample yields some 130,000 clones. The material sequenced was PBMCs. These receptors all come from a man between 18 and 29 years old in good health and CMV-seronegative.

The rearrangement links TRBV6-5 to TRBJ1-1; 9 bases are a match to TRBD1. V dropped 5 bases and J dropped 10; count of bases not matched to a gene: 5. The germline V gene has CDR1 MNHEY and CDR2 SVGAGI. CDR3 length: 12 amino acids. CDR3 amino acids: CASSRQGGRAFF. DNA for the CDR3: TGTGCCAGCAGTCGACAGGGGGGAAGAGCTTTCTTT.

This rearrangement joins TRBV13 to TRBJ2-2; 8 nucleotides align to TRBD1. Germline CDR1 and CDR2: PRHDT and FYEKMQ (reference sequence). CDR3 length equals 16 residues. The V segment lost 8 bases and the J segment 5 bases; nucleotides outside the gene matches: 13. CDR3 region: CASGNTGQGPTGELFF. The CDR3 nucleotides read TGTGCCAGCGGGAATACAGGACAGGGTCCAACCGGGGAGCTGTTTTTT.

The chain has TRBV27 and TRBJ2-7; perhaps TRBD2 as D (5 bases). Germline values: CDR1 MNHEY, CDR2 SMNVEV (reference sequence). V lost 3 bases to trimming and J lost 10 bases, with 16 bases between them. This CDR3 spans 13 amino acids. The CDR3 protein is CASSFTPDRGQYF. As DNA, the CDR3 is TGTGCCAGCAGTTTTACGCCCGACCGGGGACAGTACTTC.

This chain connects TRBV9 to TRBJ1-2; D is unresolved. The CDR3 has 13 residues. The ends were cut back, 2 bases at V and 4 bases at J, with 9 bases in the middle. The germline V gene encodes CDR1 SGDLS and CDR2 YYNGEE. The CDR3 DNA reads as TGTGCCAGCAGCGTTCCAGGTAGCTATGGCTACACCTTC. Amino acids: CASSVPGSYGYTF.

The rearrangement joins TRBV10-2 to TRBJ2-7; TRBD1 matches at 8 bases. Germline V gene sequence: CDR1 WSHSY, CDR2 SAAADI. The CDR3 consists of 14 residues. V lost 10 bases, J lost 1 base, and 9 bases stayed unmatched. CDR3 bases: TGCGCCATCTCAGGGGGCACGTATTCCTACGAGCAGTACTTC. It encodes CAISGGTYSYEQYF.

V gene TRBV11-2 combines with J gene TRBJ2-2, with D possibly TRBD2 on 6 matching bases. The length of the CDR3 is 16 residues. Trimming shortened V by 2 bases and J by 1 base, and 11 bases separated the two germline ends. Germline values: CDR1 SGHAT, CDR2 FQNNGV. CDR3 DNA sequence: TGTGCCAGCAGCTTAATATCGGGGGTGAACACCGGGGAGCTGTTTTTT. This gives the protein CASSLISGVNTGELFF.

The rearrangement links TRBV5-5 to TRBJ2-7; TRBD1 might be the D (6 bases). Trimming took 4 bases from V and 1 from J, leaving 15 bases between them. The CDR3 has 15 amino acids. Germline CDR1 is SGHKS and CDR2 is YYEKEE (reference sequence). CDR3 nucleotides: TGTGCCAGCAGCCTACATTACAGGGCATCCTACGAGCAGTACTTC. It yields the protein CASSLHYRASYEQYF.

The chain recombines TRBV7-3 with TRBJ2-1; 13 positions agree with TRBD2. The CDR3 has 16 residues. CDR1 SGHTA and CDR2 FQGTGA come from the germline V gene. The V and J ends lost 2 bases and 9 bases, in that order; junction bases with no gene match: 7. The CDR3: CASSLSGLAGVGEQFF. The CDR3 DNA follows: TGTGCCAGCAGCTTATCCGGACTAGCGGGGGTTGGTGAGCAGTTCTTC.

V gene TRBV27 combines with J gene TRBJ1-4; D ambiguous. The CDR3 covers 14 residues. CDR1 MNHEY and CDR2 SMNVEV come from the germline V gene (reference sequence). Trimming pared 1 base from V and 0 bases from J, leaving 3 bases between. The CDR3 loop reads CASSLYSTNEKLFF. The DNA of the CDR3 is TGTGCCAGCAGTTTATACTCAACTAATGAAAAACTGTTTTTT.

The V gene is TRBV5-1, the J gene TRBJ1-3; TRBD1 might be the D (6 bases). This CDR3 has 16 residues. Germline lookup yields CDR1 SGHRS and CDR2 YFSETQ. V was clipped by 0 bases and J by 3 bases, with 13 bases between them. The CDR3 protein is CASSLATGTHGNTIYF. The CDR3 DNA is TGCGCCAGCAGCTTGGCGACCGGGACACATGGAAACACCATATATTTT. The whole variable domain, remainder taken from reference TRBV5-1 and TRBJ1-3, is KAGVTQTPRYLIKTRGQQVTLSCSPISGHRSVSWYQQTPGQGLQFLFEYFSETQRNKGNFPGRFSGRQFSNSRSEMNVSTLELGDSALYLCASSLATGTHGNTIYFGEGSWLTVV.

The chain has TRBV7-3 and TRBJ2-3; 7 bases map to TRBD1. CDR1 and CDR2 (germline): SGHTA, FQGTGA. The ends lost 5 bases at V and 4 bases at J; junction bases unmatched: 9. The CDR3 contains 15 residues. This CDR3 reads CASSPQRGRPDTQYF. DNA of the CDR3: TGTGCCAGCAGCCCACAAAGGGGGCGCCCAGATACGCAGTATTTT.

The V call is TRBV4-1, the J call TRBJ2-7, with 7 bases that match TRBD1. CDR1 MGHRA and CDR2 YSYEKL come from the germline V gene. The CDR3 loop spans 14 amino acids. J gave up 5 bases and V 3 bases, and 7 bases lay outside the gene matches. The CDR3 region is CASSHRTGPDEQYF. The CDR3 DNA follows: TGCGCCAGCAGCCACAGGACAGGTCCTGACGAGCAGTACTTC.

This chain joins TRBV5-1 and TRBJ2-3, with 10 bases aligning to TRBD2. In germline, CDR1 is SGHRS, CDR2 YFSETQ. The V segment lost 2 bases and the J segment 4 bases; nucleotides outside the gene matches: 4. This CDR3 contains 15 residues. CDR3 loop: CASSFQAGGPDTQYF. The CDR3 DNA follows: TGCGCCAGCAGCTTTCAAGCGGGAGGGCCAGATACGCAGTATTTT.

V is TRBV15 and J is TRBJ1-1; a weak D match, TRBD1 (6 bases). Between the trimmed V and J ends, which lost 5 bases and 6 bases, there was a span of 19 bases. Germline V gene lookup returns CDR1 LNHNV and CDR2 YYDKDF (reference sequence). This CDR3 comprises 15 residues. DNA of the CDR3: TGTGCCACCAGCGGCACAACCAGGGGTCGGGCTGAAGCTTTCTTT. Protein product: CATSGTTRGRAEAFF. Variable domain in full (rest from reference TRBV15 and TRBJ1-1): DAMVIQNPRYQVTQFGKPVTLSCSQTLNHNVMYWYQQKSSQAPKLLFHYYDKDFNNEADTPDNFQSRRPNTSFCFLDIRSPGLGDTAMYLCATSGTTRGRAEAFFGQGTRLTVV.

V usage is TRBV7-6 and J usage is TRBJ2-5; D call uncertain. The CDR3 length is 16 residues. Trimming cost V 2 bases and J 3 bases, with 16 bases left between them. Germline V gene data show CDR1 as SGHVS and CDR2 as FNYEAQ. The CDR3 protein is CASSLRIRPIKETQYF. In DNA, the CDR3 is TGTGCCAGCAGCTTACGGATCAGGCCGATCAAAGAGACCCAGTACTTC.

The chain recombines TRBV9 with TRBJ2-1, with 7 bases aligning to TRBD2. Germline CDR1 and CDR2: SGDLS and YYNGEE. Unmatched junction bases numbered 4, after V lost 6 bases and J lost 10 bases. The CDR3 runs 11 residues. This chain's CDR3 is CASMSGGEQFF. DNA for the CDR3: TGTGCCAGCATGTCCGGGGGGGAGCAGTTCTTC.

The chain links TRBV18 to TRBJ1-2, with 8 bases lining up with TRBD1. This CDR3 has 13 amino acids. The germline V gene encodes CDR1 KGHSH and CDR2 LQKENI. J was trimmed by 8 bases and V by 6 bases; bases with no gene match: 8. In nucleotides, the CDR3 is TGTGCCAGCTCCGAAGAAGACAGGGGCGGCTACACCTTC. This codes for CASSEEDRGGYTF.

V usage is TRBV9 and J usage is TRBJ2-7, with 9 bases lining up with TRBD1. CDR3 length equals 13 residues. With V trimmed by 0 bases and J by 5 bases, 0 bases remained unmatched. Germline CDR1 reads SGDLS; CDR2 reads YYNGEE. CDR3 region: CASSVGQGDEQYF. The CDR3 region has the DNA TGTGCCAGCAGCGTAGGACAGGGGGACGAGCAGTACTTC.

CDR3 in DNA: TGTGCCAGCAGTCCCCGGGGAGGGAACACTGAAGCTTTCTTT. Translation gives CASSPRGGNTEAFF. The chain couples TRBV6-5 to TRBJ1-1; D call uncertain. The germline CDR1 and CDR2 sequences are MNHEY and SVGAGI. Trimming left V 5 bases short and J 1 base short, with 11 bases between. CDR3 size: 14 residues.

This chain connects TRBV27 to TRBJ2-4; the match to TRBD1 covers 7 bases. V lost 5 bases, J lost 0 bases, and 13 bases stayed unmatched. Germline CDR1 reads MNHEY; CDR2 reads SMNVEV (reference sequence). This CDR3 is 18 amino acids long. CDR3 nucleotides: TGTGCCAGCAGTCCACCTTTCGGGACAGATCCAGCCAAAAACATTCAGTACTTC. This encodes CASSPPFGTDPAKNIQYF.

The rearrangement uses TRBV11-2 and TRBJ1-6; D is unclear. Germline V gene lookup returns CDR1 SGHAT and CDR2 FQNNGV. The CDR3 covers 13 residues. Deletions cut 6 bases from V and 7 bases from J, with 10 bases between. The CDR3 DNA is TGTGCCAGCAGTACCTCAGTGAATTCACCCCTCCACTTT. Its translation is CASSTSVNSPLHF. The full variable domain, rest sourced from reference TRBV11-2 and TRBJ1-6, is EAGVAQSPRYKIIEKRQSVAFWCNPISGHATLYWYQQILGQGPKLLIQFQNNGVVDDSQLPKDRFSAERLKGVDSTLKIQPAKLEDSAVYLCASSTSVNSPLHFGNGTRLTVT.

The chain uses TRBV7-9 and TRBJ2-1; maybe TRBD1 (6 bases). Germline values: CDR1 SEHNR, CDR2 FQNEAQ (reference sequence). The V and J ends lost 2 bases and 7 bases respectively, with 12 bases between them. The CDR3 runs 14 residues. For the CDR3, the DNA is TGTGCCAGCAGCTTAACGGACAGTAGGAATGAGCAGTTCTTC. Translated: CASSLTDSRNEQFF.

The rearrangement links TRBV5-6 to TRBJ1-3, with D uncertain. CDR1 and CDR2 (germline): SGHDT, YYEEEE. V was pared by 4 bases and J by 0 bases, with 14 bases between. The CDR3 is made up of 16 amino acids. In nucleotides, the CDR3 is TGTGCCAGCAGCCCGCTAGAGGGCCTCTCTGGAAACACCATATATTTT. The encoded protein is CASSPLEGLSGNTIYF.

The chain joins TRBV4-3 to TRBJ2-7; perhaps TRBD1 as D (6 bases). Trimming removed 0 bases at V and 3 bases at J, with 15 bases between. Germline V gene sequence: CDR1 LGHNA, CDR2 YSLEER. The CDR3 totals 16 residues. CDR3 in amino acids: CASSQDHPGAYYEQYF. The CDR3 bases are TGCGCCAGCAGCCAAGATCACCCAGGGGCTTACTACGAGCAGTACTTC.

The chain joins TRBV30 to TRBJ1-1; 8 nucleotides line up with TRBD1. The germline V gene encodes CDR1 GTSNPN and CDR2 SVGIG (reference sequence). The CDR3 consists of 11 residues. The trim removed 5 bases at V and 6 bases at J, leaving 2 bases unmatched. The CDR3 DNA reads TGTGCCTGGGGACAGGGCGCTGAAGCTTTCTTT. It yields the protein CAWGQGAEAFF.